This entry is about one T cell receptor beta chain. The CDR3 loop spans 15 amino acids. The germline V gene encodes CDR1 SEHNR and CDR2 FQNEAQ (reference sequence). Between the trimmed V and J ends, which lost 5 bases and 0 bases, there was a span of 11 bases. This sample is drawn from a study of blood T cell repertoires in COVID-19. Study-level background: Sample material is recorded as cDNA or gDNA derived from T cells, B-cell-depleted T cells, or PBMCs.

The method was immunoSEQ multiplex PCR; TCRdb's version includes in-frame clones alone and lacks a portion of them. The repertoire holds 200,000 to 300,000 clones, with about 89% as singletons. Sequencing was carried out using peripheral blood. This sequence joins TRBV7-9 and TRBJ2-1, with a possible D match to TRBD1 (7 bases). The sequence was collected from a woman between 45 and 60 years old with acute or convalescent COVID-19. CDR3 region: CASSRQGGSYNEQFF. DNA of the CDR3: TGTGCCAGCAGCCGACAGGGAGGCTCCTACAATGAGCAGTTCTTC.